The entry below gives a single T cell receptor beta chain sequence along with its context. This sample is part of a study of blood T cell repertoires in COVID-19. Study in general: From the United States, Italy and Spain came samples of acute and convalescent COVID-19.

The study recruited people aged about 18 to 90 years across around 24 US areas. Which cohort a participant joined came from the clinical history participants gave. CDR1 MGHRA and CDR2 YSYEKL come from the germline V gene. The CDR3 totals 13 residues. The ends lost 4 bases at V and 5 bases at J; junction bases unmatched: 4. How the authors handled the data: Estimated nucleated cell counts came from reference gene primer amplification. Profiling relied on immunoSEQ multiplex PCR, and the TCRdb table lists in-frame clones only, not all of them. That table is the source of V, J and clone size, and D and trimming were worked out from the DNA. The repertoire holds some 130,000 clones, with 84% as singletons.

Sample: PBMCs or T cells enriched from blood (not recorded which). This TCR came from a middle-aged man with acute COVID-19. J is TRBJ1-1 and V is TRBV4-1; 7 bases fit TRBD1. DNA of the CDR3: TGCGCCAGCAGCCGGGACAGAGGGACTGAAGCTTTCTTT. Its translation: CASSRDRGTEAFF.